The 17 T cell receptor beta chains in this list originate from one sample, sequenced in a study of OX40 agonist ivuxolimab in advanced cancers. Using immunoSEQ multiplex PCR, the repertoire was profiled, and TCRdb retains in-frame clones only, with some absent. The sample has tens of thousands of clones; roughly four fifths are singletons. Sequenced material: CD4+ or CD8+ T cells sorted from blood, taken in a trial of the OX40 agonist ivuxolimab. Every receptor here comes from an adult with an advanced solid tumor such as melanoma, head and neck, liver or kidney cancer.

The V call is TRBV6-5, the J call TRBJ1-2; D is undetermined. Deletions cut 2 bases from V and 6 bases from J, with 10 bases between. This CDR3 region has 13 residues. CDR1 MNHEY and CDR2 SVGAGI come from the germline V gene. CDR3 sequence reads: CASSYTRRDGYTF. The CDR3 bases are TGTGCCAGCAGTTACACAAGGAGGGATGGCTACACCTTC.

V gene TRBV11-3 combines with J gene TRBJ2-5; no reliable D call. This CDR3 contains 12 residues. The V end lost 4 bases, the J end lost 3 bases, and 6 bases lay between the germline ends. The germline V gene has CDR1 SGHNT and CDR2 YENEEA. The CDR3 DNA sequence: TGTGCCAGCAGCTCCAATGAAGAGACCCAGTACTTC. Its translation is CASSSNEETQYF.

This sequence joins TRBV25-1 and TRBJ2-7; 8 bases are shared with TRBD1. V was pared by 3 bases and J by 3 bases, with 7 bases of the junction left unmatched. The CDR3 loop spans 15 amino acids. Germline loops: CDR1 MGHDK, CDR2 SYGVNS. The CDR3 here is CASSDSGQGVYEQYF. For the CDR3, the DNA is TGTGCCAGCAGTGACTCCGGACAGGGAGTCTACGAGCAGTACTTC.

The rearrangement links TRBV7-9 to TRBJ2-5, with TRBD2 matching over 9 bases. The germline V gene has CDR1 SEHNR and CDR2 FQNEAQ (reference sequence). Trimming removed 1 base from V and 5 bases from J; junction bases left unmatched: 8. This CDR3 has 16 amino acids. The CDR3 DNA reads TGTGCCAGCAGCTTAGTGAGCGGGGGGCCCGTCGAGACCCAGTACTTC. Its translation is CASSLVSGGPVETQYF.

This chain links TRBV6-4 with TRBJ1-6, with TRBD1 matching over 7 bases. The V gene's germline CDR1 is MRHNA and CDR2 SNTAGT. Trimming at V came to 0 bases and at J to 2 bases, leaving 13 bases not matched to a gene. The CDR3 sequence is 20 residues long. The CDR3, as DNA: TGTGCCAGCAGTGACTCCCTCTATTTGGACAGGCCTCCCTATAATTCACCCCTCCACTTT. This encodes CASSDSLYLDRPPYNSPLHF.

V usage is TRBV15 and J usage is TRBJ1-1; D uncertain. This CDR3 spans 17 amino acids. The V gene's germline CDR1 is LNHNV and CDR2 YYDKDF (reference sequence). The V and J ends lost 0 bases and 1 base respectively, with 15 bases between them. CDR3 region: CATSRDPLGTKNTEAFF. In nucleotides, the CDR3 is TGTGCCACCAGCAGAGATCCCCTCGGAACCAAGAACACTGAAGCTTTCTTT.

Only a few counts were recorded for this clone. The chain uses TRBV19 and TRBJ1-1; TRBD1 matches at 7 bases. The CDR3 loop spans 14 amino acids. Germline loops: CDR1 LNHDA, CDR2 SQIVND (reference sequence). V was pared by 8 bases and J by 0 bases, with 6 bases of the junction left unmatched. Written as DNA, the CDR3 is TGTGCCAGTGGCAAGACAGGGATGAACACTGAAGCTTTCTTT. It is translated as CASGKTGMNTEAFF.

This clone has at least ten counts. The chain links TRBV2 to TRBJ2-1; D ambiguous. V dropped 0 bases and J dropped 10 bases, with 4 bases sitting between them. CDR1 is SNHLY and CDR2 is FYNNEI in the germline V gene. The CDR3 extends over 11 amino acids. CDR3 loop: CASSEALEQFF. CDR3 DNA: TGTGCCAGCAGTGAAGCTCTGGAGCAGTTCTTC.

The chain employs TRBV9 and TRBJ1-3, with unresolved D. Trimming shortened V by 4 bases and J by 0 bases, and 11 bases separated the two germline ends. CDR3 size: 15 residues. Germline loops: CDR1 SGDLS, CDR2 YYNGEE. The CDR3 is CASSPRAVSGNTIYF. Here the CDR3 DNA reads TGTGCCAGCAGCCCCCGGGCAGTCTCTGGAAACACCATATATTTT.

CDR3 DNA: TGCGCCAGCGGCCAACCCAGACAGGGGATAGATTACGAGCAGTACTTC. It is translated as CASGQPRQGIDYEQYF. The chain recombines TRBV23-1 with TRBJ2-5; 8 bases match TRBD1. The closer fit of TRBJ2-7 to the DNA end suggests the J call may be wrong. TRBV23-1 is an ORF for which the function is uncertain. The CDR3 runs 16 residues.

The CDR3: CASSQDLWDRYGYTF. The CDR3 bases are TGCGCCAGCAGCCAAGATCTGTGGGACCGCTATGGCTACACCTTC. The chain recombines TRBV4-3 with TRBJ1-2, with TRBD1 as a possible D gene (5 bases). V was trimmed by 0 bases and J by 4 bases, leaving 12 bases between them. The CDR3 is made up of 15 amino acids. CDR1 is LGHNA and CDR2 is YSLEER in the germline V gene.

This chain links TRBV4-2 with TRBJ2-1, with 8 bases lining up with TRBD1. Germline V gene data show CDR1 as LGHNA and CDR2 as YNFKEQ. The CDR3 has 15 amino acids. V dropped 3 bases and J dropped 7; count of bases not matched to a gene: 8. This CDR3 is CASSQETGALNEQFF. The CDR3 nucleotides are TGTGCCAGCAGCCAGGAGACAGGGGCACTGAATGAGCAGTTCTTC.

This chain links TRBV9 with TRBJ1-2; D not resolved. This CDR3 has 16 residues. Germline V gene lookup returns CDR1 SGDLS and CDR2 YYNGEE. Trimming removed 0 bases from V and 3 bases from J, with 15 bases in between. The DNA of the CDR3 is TGTGCCAGCAGCGTAGCTCCTAGGGCCGGCGACTATGGCTACACCTTC. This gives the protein CASSVAPRAGDYGYTF.

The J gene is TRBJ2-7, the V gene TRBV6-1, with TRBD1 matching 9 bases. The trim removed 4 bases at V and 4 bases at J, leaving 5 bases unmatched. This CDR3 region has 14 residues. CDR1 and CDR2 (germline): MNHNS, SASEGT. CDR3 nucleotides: TGTGCCAGCAGTGGCCAGACAGGGGGGTACGAGCAGTACTTC. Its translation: CASSGQTGGYEQYF.

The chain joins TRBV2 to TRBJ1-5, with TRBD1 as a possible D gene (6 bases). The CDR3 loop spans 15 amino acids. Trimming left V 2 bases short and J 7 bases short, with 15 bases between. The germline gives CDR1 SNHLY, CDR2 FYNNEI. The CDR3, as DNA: TGTGCCAGCAGTGAATATACAGGGTTAGACCAGCCCCAGCATTTT. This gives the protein CASSEYTGLDQPQHF.

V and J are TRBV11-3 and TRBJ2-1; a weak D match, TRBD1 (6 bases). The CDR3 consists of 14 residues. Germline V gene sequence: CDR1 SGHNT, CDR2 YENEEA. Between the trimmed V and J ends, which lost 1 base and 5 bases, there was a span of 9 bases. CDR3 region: CASSLGTDNNEQFF. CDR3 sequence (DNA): TGTGCCAGCAGCTTAGGGACAGACAACAATGAGCAGTTCTTC.

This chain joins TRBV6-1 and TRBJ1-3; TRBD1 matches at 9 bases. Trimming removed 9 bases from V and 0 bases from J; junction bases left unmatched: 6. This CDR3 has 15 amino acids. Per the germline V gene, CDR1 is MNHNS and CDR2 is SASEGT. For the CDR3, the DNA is TGTGCCAGTTTTAAGGGACAGGGCTCTGGAAACACCATATATTTT. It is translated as CASFKGQGSGNTIYF.